The entry that follows covers one TCR beta chain sequence. Its antigen is currently unknown. The data were taken from a study of cytomegalovirus exposure and HLA in healthy donors. The PCR ran on 60 Vbeta and 13 Jbeta primers. Profiling relied on immunoSEQ multiplex PCR, and the TCRdb table lists in-frame clones only, not all of them. The table has 150,000 to 200,000 clones, over 60% seen once. Study results and caveats: Beyond CMV serostatus, there was no information to go on about immune exposure. Another analysis was done later, and it associated approximately 17,000 TCR beta sequences with HLA alleles at 0.05 false discovery rate. The authors listed 180 or so TCR beta chains as cytomegalovirus-associated.

Trimming at V came to 5 bases and at J to 4 bases, leaving 14 bases not matched to a gene. The CDR3 consists of 17 residues. In germline, CDR1 is SGHAT, CDR2 FQNNGV. The specimen sequenced was PBMCs. This chain links TRBV11-2 with TRBJ1-2; TRBD1 aligns across 9 bases. The origin of this receptor is a woman aged 40 to 55 in good health and CMV-seronegative. The CDR3 region has the DNA TGTGCCAGCAGCCACCCGGGACAGGGATGGAGGGTCTATGGCTACACCTTC. It codes for CASSHPGQGWRVYGYTF.